This TCR beta chain emerged from a study of shared T cell receptors in the human thymus. V lost 1 base to trimming and J lost 1 base, with 8 bases between them. The CDR3 runs 14 residues. Germline values: CDR1 SGHRS, CDR2 YFSETQ. TCRdb's table, derived via immunoSEQ multiplex PCR, lists solely in-frame clones and lacks some. The data show roughly 560,000 clones, with roughly 74% seen just once and roughly 0.013% held by the top ten. The sample was also reused in another study, on human thymus T cells. That source adds: The study used thymus tissue resected during corrective heart surgery. Overlap was high between thymic repertoires from unrelated individuals, as reported in related research.

The sequenced sample was thymocytes. This sequence originates from a boy younger than two with a congenital heart defect. This chain joins TRBV5-1 and TRBJ1-2, with D unresolved. This CDR3 is CASSLFSVNYGYTF. CDR3 bases: TGCGCCAGCAGCTTGTTTAGCGTTAACTATGGCTACACCTTC.